The clone carrying this TCR beta chain is a singleton in its sample. Its specificity is unknown. This sample is part of a study of response to subunit inactivated influenza vaccine. Whole-study findings and limits: Only a handful of new T cells, the authors suggested, are recruited with each seasonal influenza vaccination.

The germline V and J ends were trimmed by 11 bases and 8 bases, with 24 bases remaining between them. Germline CDR1 reads LGHDT; CDR2 reads YNNKEL (reference sequence). This CDR3 region has 15 residues. TCRdb fed the RT-PCR reads into MiXCR, producing one record per CDR3 protein. The sample contains about 780,000 distinct CDR3 sequences, about a fifth of which appear only once. V usage is TRBV3-1 and J usage is TRBJ2-2; D is unclear. This material consisted of PBMCs from blood, taken roughly 5 days after vaccination. The sequence derives from a man aged 45-65 years who received an inactivated influenza vaccine. CDR3 nucleotide sequence: TGTGCCTCCAGCCAAGGAGAACGCTCAGGAGGGGAGCTGTTTTTT. This translates into CASSQGERSGGELFF. Full variable domain (missing parts from reference TRBV3-1 and TRBJ2-2): DTAVSQTPKYLVTQMGNDKSIKCEQNLGHDTMYWYKQDSKKFLKIMFSYNNKELIINETVPNRFSPKSPDKAHLNLHINSLELGDSAVYFCASSQGERSGGELFFGEGSRLTVL.